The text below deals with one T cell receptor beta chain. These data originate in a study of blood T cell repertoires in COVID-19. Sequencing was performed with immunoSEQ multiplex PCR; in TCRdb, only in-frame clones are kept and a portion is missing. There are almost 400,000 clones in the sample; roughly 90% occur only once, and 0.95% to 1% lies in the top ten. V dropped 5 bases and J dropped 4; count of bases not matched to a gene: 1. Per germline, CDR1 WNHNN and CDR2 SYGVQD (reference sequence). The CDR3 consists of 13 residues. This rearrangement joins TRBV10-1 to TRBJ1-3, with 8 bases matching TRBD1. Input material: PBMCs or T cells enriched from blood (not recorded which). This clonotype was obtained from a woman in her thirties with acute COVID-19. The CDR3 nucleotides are TGCGCCAGCAGTCGGACAGGGGGAAACACCATATATTTT. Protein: CASSRTGGNTIYF.